What follows are 21 T cell receptor beta chains derived from one specimen sequenced in a study of graft-versus-host responses after intestinal transplantation. The antigens for these receptors are not known. Libraries were prepared by immunoSEQ multiplex PCR; TCRdb keeps only in-frame clonotypes and omits some of them. Of about 90,000 clones listed, 80% to 95% are singletons. The sample here was unstimulated CD8+ T cells sorted from spleen or lymph node cells, taken before transplant. All receptors come from a human donor who was the organ donor for an intestinal transplant.

This clone appeared a few times. The chain recombines TRBV5-6 with TRBJ2-2; no clear D. Germline loops: CDR1 SGHDT, CDR2 YYEEEE. The V end lost 1 base, the J end lost 5 bases, and 3 bases lay between the germline ends. The CDR3 length is 12 residues. The CDR3, as DNA: TGTGCCAGCAGCTTGTTAACCGGGGAGCTGTTTTTT. Translated, it gives CASSLLTGELFF.

V usage is TRBV9 and J usage is TRBJ1-5, with 8 bases lining up with TRBD1. With V trimmed by 2 bases and J by 7 bases, 8 bases remained unmatched. CDR3 length: 15 amino acids. CDR1 is SGDLS and CDR2 is YYNGEE in the germline V gene. CDR3 sequence reads: CASSVGQGRSQPQHF. CDR3 coding DNA: TGTGCCAGCAGCGTTGGACAGGGAAGGTCACAGCCCCAGCATTTT.

The chain is built from TRBV27 and TRBJ2-5; 11 bases are shared with TRBD2. After removal of 5 bases from V and 5 bases from J, the junction contained 10 bases not matched to a gene. The CDR3 consists of 16 residues. Germline V lookup: CDR1 MNHEY, CDR2 SMNVEV (reference sequence). CDR3 in amino acids: CASSHSGRAGWETQYF. The CDR3 DNA follows: TGTGCCAGCAGTCATAGCGGGAGGGCCGGGTGGGAGACCCAGTACTTC.

The rearrangement joins TRBV7-9 to TRBJ2-7, with no clear D. CDR3 length: 12 amino acids. The germline CDR1 and CDR2 sequences are SEHNR and FQNEAQ (reference sequence). V was cut by 5 bases and J by 6 bases, with 11 bases left in between. CDR3 nucleotide sequence: TGTGCCAGCAGCCCAGAGACGGGCGAGCAGTACTTC. It codes for CASSPETGEQYF.

This sequence joins TRBV5-5 and TRBJ1-3, with 8 bases lining up with TRBD1. The CDR3 totals 17 residues. V lost 3 bases, J lost 3 bases, and 11 bases stayed unmatched. CDR1 is SGHKS and CDR2 is YYEKEE in the germline V gene (reference sequence). The DNA of the CDR3 is TGTGCCAGCAGCTCCTACGGACAGGGAGCGGGTGGAAACACCATATATTTT. This encodes CASSSYGQGAGGNTIYF.

The gene calls are TRBV5-4 and TRBJ2-5, with D possibly TRBD2 on 6 matching bases. Germline CDR1 and CDR2: SGHNT and YYREEE (reference sequence). The CDR3 is made up of 14 amino acids. The V end was cut by 0 bases, the J end by 7 bases, with 13 bases between. CDR3 nucleotides: TGTGCCAGCAGCTTGGCCAACTTGGAGGGGACCCAGTACTTC. It specifies CASSLANLEGTQYF.

The rearrangement links TRBV11-3 to TRBJ1-1; maybe TRBD1 (5 bases). The length of the CDR3 is 11 residues. V lost 1 base and J lost 13, with 10 bases in between. CDR1 SGHNT and CDR2 YENEEA come from the germline V gene. CDR3 in amino acids: CASSLGQGGFF. CDR3 coding DNA: TGTGCCAGCAGCTTAGGCCAGGGTGGTTTCTTT.

The V and J genes are TRBV6-1 and TRBJ2-4; 8 bases agree with TRBD2. Trimming took 2 bases from V and 5 from J; bases not matched to a gene: 5. Germline-derived CDR1 and CDR2 are MNHNS and SASEGT. The CDR3 extends over 15 amino acids. The CDR3 coding sequence is TGTGCCAGCAGTGAATGGCCAGCGGGGGAAAACATTCAGTACTTC. Translation: CASSEWPAGENIQYF.

This sequence joins TRBV7-9 and TRBJ2-7; 7 nucleotides line up with TRBD1. The CDR3 length is 12 residues. Germline CDR1 SEHNR, CDR2 FQNEAQ (reference sequence). J gave up 6 bases and V 4 bases, and 3 bases lay outside the gene matches. The CDR3 sequence is CASSSTGLEQYF. In DNA, the CDR3 is TGTGCCAGCAGCTCGACAGGGCTCGAGCAGTACTTC.

This chain connects TRBV9 to TRBJ2-1, with TRBD1 identical over 11 bases. CDR1 SGDLS and CDR2 YYNGEE come from the germline V gene. The CDR3 is made up of 18 amino acids. The V gene end was trimmed by 3 bases and the J gene end by 0 bases; junction bases not matched to a gene: 8. The CDR3 sequence: CASSAPPGQGVSYNEQFF. CDR3 nucleotides: TGTGCCAGCAGCGCCCCGCCGGGACAGGGGGTCTCCTACAATGAGCAGTTCTTC.

The chain is built from TRBV2 and TRBJ1-1; maybe TRBD1 (5 bases). CDR3 length: 11 amino acids. Trimming stripped 6 bases from V and 11 bases from J, with 13 bases between. Germline CDR1 and CDR2: SNHLY and FYNNEI. CDR3 residues: CASRAGTSAFF. The CDR3 DNA is TGTGCCAGCAGGGCCGGGACTTCGGCTTTCTTT.

The CDR3 DNA sequence: TGTGCCAGCAGCCCGGAGACTAGCGGGGGGACACAAGAGACCCAGTACTTC. It is translated as CASSPETSGGTQETQYF. The rearrangement links TRBV5-6 to TRBJ2-5, with 13 bases matching TRBD2. The V gene's germline CDR1 is SGHDT and CDR2 YYEEEE. This CDR3 comprises 17 residues. V lost 4 bases to trimming and J lost 2 bases; unmatched junction nucleotides: 8.

The V and J genes are TRBV11-3 and TRBJ2-7, with 7 bases that match TRBD2. This CDR3 is built from 14 residues. Germline-derived CDR1 and CDR2 are SGHNT and YENEEA. Trimming removed 5 bases from V and 2 bases from J; junction bases left unmatched: 6. The CDR3 spells CASSPGDYPYEQYF. The CDR3 bases are TGTGCCAGCAGCCCCGGGGACTACCCCTACGAGCAGTACTTC.

The rearrangement uses TRBV27 and TRBJ1-6, with 7 bases fitting TRBD1. Germline V gives CDR1 MNHEY, CDR2 SMNVEV (reference sequence). V was pared by 4 bases and J by 9 bases, with 18 bases of the junction left unmatched. This CDR3 spans 18 amino acids. CDR3 protein: CASSSRTGGNQFGSPLHF. CDR3 nucleotide sequence: TGTGCCAGCAGTTCTCGGACAGGTGGGAATCAATTTGGTTCACCCCTCCACTTT.

V usage is TRBV15 and J usage is TRBJ1-1; no definite D call. The V gene's germline CDR1 is LNHNV and CDR2 YYDKDF (reference sequence). Trimming stripped 0 bases from V and 4 bases from J, with 6 bases between. This CDR3 is built from 13 residues. Written as DNA, the CDR3 is TGTGCCACCAGCAGAGACCCCATCACTGAAGCTTTCTTT. Translation gives CATSRDPITEAFF.

This chain links TRBV30 with TRBJ1-1; 7 bases map to TRBD1. V lost 1 base, J lost 1 base, and 6 bases stayed unmatched. The CDR3 runs 15 residues. Germline CDR1 reads GTSNPN; CDR2 reads SVGIG (reference sequence). The CDR3 loop reads CAWSAKTGRNTEAFF. CDR3 sequence (DNA): TGTGCCTGGAGTGCAAAGACAGGGCGGAACACTGAAGCTTTCTTT.

This chain connects TRBV7-3 to TRBJ2-5; the match to TRBD2 covers 7 bases. Germline trimming cut 5 bases from V and 2 bases from J; bases unmatched to any gene: 8. CDR3 length: 15 residues. Germline CDR1 and CDR2: SGHTA and FQGTGA. In nucleotides, the CDR3 is TGTGCCAGCAGCCCCTTGGGGGGGTTACAAGAGACCCAGTACTTC. It encodes CASSPLGGLQETQYF.

The chain employs TRBV6-6 and TRBJ2-1, with a weak D call TRBD2 (6 bases). In germline, CDR1 is MNHNY, CDR2 SVGAGI (reference sequence). V lost 3 bases and J lost 4, with 10 bases in between. The CDR3 is 14 amino acids. CDR3 bases: TGTGCCAGCAGTTATTCGGAGGGATACAATGAGCAGTTCTTC. Its protein is CASSYSEGYNEQFF.

The count of this clone is one. This CDR3 reads CASSRGTSRGTDTQYF. As DNA, the CDR3 is TGTGCCAGCAGCCGGGGGACTTCGAGAGGGACAGATACGCAGTATTTT. This chain joins TRBV11-3 and TRBJ2-3; a weak D match, TRBD2 (6 bases). The CDR3 runs 16 residues. The V end was cut by 5 bases, the J end by 3 bases, with 18 bases between. The germline V gene encodes CDR1 SGHNT and CDR2 YENEEA.

Worth noting for this clone: At one end the junction does not follow the germline gene, possibly because of a read error. V gene TRBV7-9 combines with J gene TRBJ1-1; D ambiguous. Germline CDR1 and CDR2: SEHNR and FQNEAQ (reference sequence). The CDR3 spans 12 residues. The CDR3 loop reads CASRWLNSEAFF. As DNA, the CDR3 is TGTGCCAGCAGATGGTTAAACTCTGAGGCTTTCTTT.

This chain connects TRBV7-6 to TRBJ1-1; TRBD1 aligns across 8 bases. Germline loops: CDR1 SGHVS, CDR2 FNYEAQ. The CDR3 is 14 amino acids. Unmatched junction bases numbered 6, after V lost 6 bases and J lost 3 bases. This CDR3 reads CASRTGEWDTEAFF. CDR3 coding DNA: TGTGCCAGCAGGACAGGGGAGTGGGACACTGAAGCTTTCTTT. Drawing the rest from reference TRBV7-6 and TRBJ1-1, the complete variable domain is GAGVSQSPRYKVTKRGQDVALRCDPISGHVSLYWYRQALGQGPEFLTYFNYEAQQDKSGLPNDRFSAERPEGSISTLTIQRTEQRDSAMYRCASRTGEWDTEAFFGQGTRLTVV.